The TCR beta chain under discussion was sequenced for a study of blood T cells in healthy people across ages. About this clonotype itself: Its antigen remains unknown.

General observations from the study: A roughly linear fall in TCR beta diversity per million T cells was seen with increasing age.

Using a J-beta primer mix together with a sample-barcoded 5' primer, a second PCR was run for about 6 to 12 cycles. TCRdb independently ran MiXCR on the 5' RACE reads; one entry per CDR3 protein. The top ten clones hold 7.7% of a sample with 1.5 million to 2 million distinct CDR3 sequences, about 30% of them seen once. This sequence originates from a young woman in good health. Sequenced material: blood.

CDR3 DNA sequence: TGTGCCAGCAGTGAGGGGGGACAAGGCACAGATACGCAGTATTTT. This gives the protein CASSEGGQGTDTQYF. V and J are TRBV2 and TRBJ2-3, with D perhaps TRBD1 or TRBD2 (6 bases each). V was cut by 3 bases and J by 1 base, with 11 bases left in between. Looked up from germline, CDR1 is SNHLY and CDR2 is FYNNEI. The CDR3 length is 15 residues.